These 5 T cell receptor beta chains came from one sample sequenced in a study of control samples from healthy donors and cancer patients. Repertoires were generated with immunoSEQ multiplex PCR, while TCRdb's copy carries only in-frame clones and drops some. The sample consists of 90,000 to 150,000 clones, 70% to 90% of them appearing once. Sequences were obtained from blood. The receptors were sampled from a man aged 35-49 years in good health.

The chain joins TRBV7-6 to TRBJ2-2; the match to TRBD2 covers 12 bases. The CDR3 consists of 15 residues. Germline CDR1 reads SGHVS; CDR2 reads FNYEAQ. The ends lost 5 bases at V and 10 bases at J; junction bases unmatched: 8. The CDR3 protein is CASSLRLAGVSELFF. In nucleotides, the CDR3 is TGTGCCAGCAGCCTACGACTAGCGGGGGTCTCGGAGCTGTTTTTT. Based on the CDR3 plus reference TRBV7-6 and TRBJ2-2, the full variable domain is GAGVSQSPRYKVTKRGQDVALRCDPISGHVSLYWYRQALGQGPEFLTYFNYEAQQDKSGLPNDRFSAERPEGSISTLTIQRTEQRDSAMYRCASSLRLAGVSELFFGEGSRLTVL.

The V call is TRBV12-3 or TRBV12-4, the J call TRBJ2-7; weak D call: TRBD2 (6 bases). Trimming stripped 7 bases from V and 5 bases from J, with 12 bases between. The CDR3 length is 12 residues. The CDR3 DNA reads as TGTGCCAGCACTCTGGGAGGCGACGAGCAGTACTTC. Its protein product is CASTLGGDEQYF.

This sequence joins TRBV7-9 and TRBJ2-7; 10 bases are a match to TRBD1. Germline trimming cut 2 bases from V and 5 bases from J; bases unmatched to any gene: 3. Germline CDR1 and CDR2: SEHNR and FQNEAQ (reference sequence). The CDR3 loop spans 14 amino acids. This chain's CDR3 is CASSLPGQGNEQYF. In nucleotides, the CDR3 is TGTGCCAGCAGCTTACCGGGACAGGGGAACGAGCAGTACTTC.

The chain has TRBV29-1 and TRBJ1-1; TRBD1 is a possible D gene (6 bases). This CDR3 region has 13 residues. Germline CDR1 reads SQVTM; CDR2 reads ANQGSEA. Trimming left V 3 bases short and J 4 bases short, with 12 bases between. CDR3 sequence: CSVDQGLVTEAFF. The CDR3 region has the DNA TGCAGCGTTGATCAGGGGCTCGTCACTGAAGCTTTCTTT. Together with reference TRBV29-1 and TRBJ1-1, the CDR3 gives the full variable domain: SAVISQKPSRDICQRGTSLTIQCQVDSQVTMMFWYRQQPGQSLTLIATANQGSEATYESGFVIDKFPISRPNLTFSTLTVSNMSPEDSSIYLCSVDQGLVTEAFFGQGTRLTVV.

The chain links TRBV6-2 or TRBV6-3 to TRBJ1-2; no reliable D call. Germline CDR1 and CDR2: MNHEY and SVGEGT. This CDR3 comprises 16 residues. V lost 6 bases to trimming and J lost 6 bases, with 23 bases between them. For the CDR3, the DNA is TGTGCCAGCAGCCTCTCATTGCGTTTGGGCGCCGATGGCTACACCTTC. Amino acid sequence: CASSLSLRLGADGYTF.